Each of the 17 T cell receptor beta chains below was sequenced from the same sample in a study of T cells after posttransplantation cyclophosphamide. Libraries were prepared by immunoSEQ multiplex PCR; TCRdb keeps only in-frame clonotypes and omits some of them. The top ten hold about 7.6% of the sample, which has 30,000 to 45,000 clones, approximately 78% seen once. Cyclophosphamide on days +3 and +4 followed busulfan-fludarabine conditioning and a marrow graft. This material consisted of CD4+ T cells sorted from blood, taken about 1,900 days after a stem cell transplant with posttransplant cyclophosphamide. The receptors derive from a female patient in her 40s who received an allogeneic stem cell transplant from a related donor, was CMV-positive, and had no GVHD. Some of the T cells might come from the graft donor.

The chain has TRBV15 and TRBJ2-1; TRBD2 agrees at 10 bases. Germline CDR1 LNHNV, CDR2 YYDKDF (reference sequence). With V trimmed by 8 bases and J by 5 bases, 9 bases remained unmatched. This CDR3 has 15 residues. DNA of the CDR3: TGTGCCACCCGAACCGGGACTAGCGTCGACAATGAGCAGTTCTTC. Protein: CATRTGTSVDNEQFF.

This clone has more than one count but fewer than ten. The chain combines TRBV19 with TRBJ1-2; the D is unclear. The germline CDR1 and CDR2 sequences are LNHDA and SQIVND (reference sequence). V was clipped by 5 bases and J by 7 bases, with 20 bases between them. The CDR3 totals 15 residues. Here the CDR3 DNA reads TGTGCCAGTAGTCCCCTCTACGGTCCCCTAGTTGGCTACACCTTC. Translating gives CASSPLYGPLVGYTF.

This clone turned up a few times. This sequence joins TRBV10-2 and TRBJ1-3, with no clear D. Trimming left V 0 bases short and J 1 base short, with 16 bases between. Germline-derived CDR1 and CDR2 are WSHSY and SAAADI. The CDR3 is 18 residues long. CDR3 sequence: CASSESGPGFASGNTIYF. The CDR3 DNA is TGCGCCAGCAGTGAGTCAGGTCCCGGGTTTGCTTCTGGAAACACCATATATTTT.

This clone has just one count. V usage is TRBV5-1 and J usage is TRBJ2-5; a weak D match, TRBD2 (6 bases). The CDR3 runs to 15 residues. The germline gives CDR1 SGHRS, CDR2 YFSETQ. The V end lost 0 bases, the J end lost 9 bases, and 18 bases lay between the germline ends. CDR3: CASSLAFGQGGAQYF. As DNA, the CDR3 is TGCGCCAGCAGCTTGGCTTTTGGACAAGGAGGGGCCCAGTACTTC.

This sequence joins TRBV19 and TRBJ1-2; 11 bases are a match to TRBD1. V shed 3 bases, J shed 8 bases, and the junction held 8 bases outside the gene matches. The CDR3 is made up of 15 amino acids. In germline, CDR1 is LNHDA, CDR2 SQIVND (reference sequence). Written as DNA, the CDR3 is TGTGCCAGTAGTATCTTACCGGGACAGGGGGGCGGCTACACCTTC. Its translation: CASSILPGQGGGYTF.

This rearrangement joins TRBV7-9 to TRBJ1-1; no clear D gene. This CDR3 is 14 amino acids long. The V end was cut by 3 bases, the J end by 2 bases, with 10 bases between. Germline lookup yields CDR1 SEHNR and CDR2 FQNEAQ (reference sequence). CDR3 bases: TGTGCCAGCAGCTTTTCCATTACAAACACTGAAGCTTTCTTT. It specifies CASSFSITNTEAFF.

Here the CDR3 reads CASSFASTDTQYF. The CDR3 DNA sequence: TGTGCCAGCAGCTTTGCGAGCACAGATACGCAGTATTTT. The chain carries TRBV7-9 and TRBJ2-3; no definite D call. V dropped 3 bases and J dropped 0 bases, with 4 bases sitting between them. The CDR3 totals 13 residues. Germline CDR1 is SEHNR and CDR2 is FQNEAQ (reference sequence).

The chain uses TRBV6-5 and TRBJ1-4; D gene uncertain. In germline, CDR1 is MNHEY, CDR2 SVGAGI. The CDR3 consists of 14 residues. Trimming removed 4 bases at V and 4 bases at J, with 10 bases between. The chain's CDR3 is CASSSYSHNEKLFF. In DNA, the CDR3 is TGTGCCAGCAGTTCCTACAGCCATAATGAAAAACTGTTTTTT.

The V and J genes are TRBV6-1 and TRBJ1-5; D might be TRBD1 (6 bases). Germline V lookup: CDR1 MNHNS, CDR2 SASEGT. V was pared by 6 bases and J by 2 bases, with 14 bases between. This CDR3 comprises 15 residues. This chain's CDR3 is CASSPGGYGNQPQHF. The CDR3 DNA sequence: TGTGCCAGCAGCCCTGGGGGCTATGGCAATCAGCCCCAGCATTTT.

The rearrangement links TRBV18 to TRBJ2-7; 9 bases align to TRBD1. Germline CDR1 KGHSH, CDR2 LQKENI. V lost 3 bases and J lost 0; bases outside the gene matches: 3. CDR3 length equals 15 residues. The CDR3 coding sequence is TGTGCCAGCTCACCTCCGGGACAGGGCTCCTACGAGCAGTACTTC. It yields the protein CASSPPGQGSYEQYF.

This clone was detected a few times. The chain is built from TRBV21-1 and TRBJ1-2; TRBD1 is taken as the D call from the table, unchecked against the DNA. TRBV21-1 represents a pseudogene. CDR3 size: 16 residues. The DNA for the CDR3 is TGTGCCAGCAGCTCCTGGGATCAGGGGAACTACTATGGCTACACCTTC. As protein: CASSSWDQGNYYGYTF.

The genes are TRBV7-2 and TRBJ2-1; 9 bases agree with TRBD2. This CDR3 spans 16 amino acids. V trimming: 1 base; J trimming: 9 bases; junction bases outside the gene matches: 10. Germline V gene data show CDR1 as SGHTA and CDR2 as FQGNSA. Here the CDR3 DNA reads TGTGCCAGCAGCTTAGAACCGCTAGCGGGGTGGGGTGAGCAGTTCTTC. Protein product: CASSLEPLAGWGEQFF.

J is TRBJ2-7 and V is TRBV6-6; D possibly corresponds to TRBD2 (6 bases). This CDR3 has 12 amino acids. The germline CDR1 and CDR2 sequences are MNHNY and SVGAGI (reference sequence). Deletions cut 6 bases from V and 4 bases from J, with 10 bases between. The CDR3 spells CASSQLAYEQYF. In nucleotides, the CDR3 is TGTGCCAGCAGCCAACTAGCTTACGAGCAGTACTTC.

The V gene is TRBV29-1, the J gene TRBJ1-1; a possible D gene is TRBD1 (5 bases). V was shortened by 0 bases and J by 0 bases, with 14 bases between the two germline ends. The CDR3 is 16 residues long. The V gene's germline CDR1 is SQVTM and CDR2 ANQGSEA. This CDR3 reads CSVEDLTGFMNTEAFF. As DNA, the CDR3 is TGCAGCGTTGAAGATCTTACAGGTTTCATGAACACTGAAGCTTTCTTT.

The chain is built from TRBV9 and TRBJ2-7; TRBD2 matches 11 bases. Germline CDR1 and CDR2: SGDLS and YYNGEE. The CDR3 runs to 16 residues. V lost 0 bases and J lost 1; bases outside the gene matches: 3. The CDR3 is CASSVGLAGGSYEQYF. The CDR3 region has the DNA TGTGCCAGCAGCGTAGGCCTAGCGGGGGGATCCTACGAGCAGTACTTC. Drawing the rest from reference TRBV9 and TRBJ2-7, the complete variable domain is DSGVTQTPKHLITATGQRVTLRCSPRSGDLSVYWYQQSLDQGLQFLIQYYNGEERAKGNILERFSAQQFPDLHSELNLSSLELGDSALYFCASSVGLAGGSYEQYFGPGTRLTVT.

Only a few counts were recorded for this clone. CDR3 amino acids: CASSLKGEQLFSGNTIYF. The CDR3 DNA reads as TGTGCCAGCAGTTTAAAGGGAGAACAGTTGTTCTCTGGAAACACCATATATTTT. The rearrangement uses TRBV28 and TRBJ1-3; D remains unclear. Germline V CDR1 and CDR2: MDHEN, SYDVKM. The CDR3 length is 18 residues. V lost 2 bases, J lost 0 bases, and 17 bases lay in between.

This sequence joins TRBV2 and TRBJ2-2; maybe TRBD1 (5 bases). Deletions cut 6 bases from V and 4 bases from J, with 15 bases between. The CDR3 is 15 residues long. Germline CDR1 reads SNHLY; CDR2 reads FYNNEI. The CDR3 here is CASSLNRGFTGELFF. In DNA, the CDR3 is TGTGCCAGCAGCTTGAATAGGGGTTTCACCGGGGAGCTGTTTTTT.